This is a list of T cell receptor beta chains from one sample in a study of PD-1 blockade in classical Hodgkin lymphoma. Data came from immunoSEQ multiplex PCR; TCRdb stores just in-frame clones and leaves some out. Of some 24,000 clones in the sample, over 70% were seen once. The starting material was peripheral blood mononuclear cells (PBMCs), obtained at baseline. The receptors come from a human donor with classical Hodgkin lymphoma. Each CDR3 is given with its conserved first and last residue. D genes are given only for firm matches. Rows may omit the clone size; those that give it use once, few, many or a size class.

NA	TRBJ2-7	TRBD1	TRBV15	16	CATSSDRGKRGYEQYF	TGTGCCACCAGCAGTGACAGGGGGAAAAGGGGCTACGAGCAGTACTTC
NA	TRBJ2-2	TRBD1	TRBV7-9	15	CASSLTGTGAGELFF	TGTGCCAGCAGCTTAACCGGGACAGGGGCCGGGGAGCTGTTTTTT
few	TRBJ1-6	TRBD1	TRBV27	17	CASRVDRTSSYNSPLHF	TGTGCCAGCAGAGTGGACAGGACTTCCTCCTATAATTCACCCCTCCACTTT
NA	TRBJ2-1	NA	TRBV2	17	CASSDLPRTEPYNEQFF	TGTGCCAGCAGTGATCTTCCCCGGACAGAACCCTACAATGAGCAGTTCTTC
NA	TRBJ2-5	TRBD1	TRBV18	13	CASSGTGWETQYF	TGTGCCAGCTCCGGGACAGGCTGGGAGACCCAGTACTTC
NA	TRBJ2-3	NA	TRBV11-2	15	CASSSPGVYTDTQYF	TGTGCCAGCAGCTCCCCGGGAGTCTACACAGATACGCAGTATTTT
NA	TRBJ2-2	NA	TRBV9	15	CASSVYGSPTGELFF	TGTGCCAGCAGCGTTTACGGCAGCCCCACCGGGGAGCTGTTTTTT
once	TRBJ2-3	TRBD1	TRBV25-1	13	CASRETGLHTQYF	TGTGCCAGCAGGGAGACAGGGCTTCATACGCAGTATTTT
NA	TRBJ1-1	NA	TRBV19	16	CASSITGTSSNTEAFF	TGTGCCAGTAGTATAACCGGGACATCCTCTAACACTGAAGCTTTCTTT
NA	TRBJ1-2	NA	TRBV18	13	CASSPTGPYGYTF	TGTGCCAGCTCACCAACAGGACCCTATGGCTACACCTTC
NA	TRBJ2-6	NA	TRBV10-3	14	CAISRITGANVLTF	TGTGCCATCAGCCGTATTACTGGGGCCAACGTCCTGACTTTC
NA	TRBJ2-5	NA	TRBV7-6	13	CASSPLYQETQYF	TGTGCCAGCAGCCCCTTGTACCAAGAGACCCAGTACTTC
NA	TRBJ2-3	NA	TRBV4-3	18	CASSQDVRVAARTDTQYF	TGCGCCAGCAGCCAAGATGTCCGGGTAGCAGCTCGCACAGATACGCAGTATTTT
NA	TRBJ2-3	NA	TRBV9	14	CASSVGDRTDTQYF	TGTGCCAGCAGCGTAGGGGACCGCACAGATACGCAGTATTTT
few	TRBJ2-5	NA	TRBV2	14	CASSVSGFGETQYF	TGTGCCAGCAGTGTATCAGGGTTCGGAGAGACCCAGTACTTC
NA	TRBJ2-2	NA	TRBV7-8	16	CASSLASGVNTGELFF	TGTGCCAGCAGCTTAGCGTCGGGGGTGAACACCGGGGAGCTGTTTTTT
NA	TRBJ1-4	NA	TRBV4-3	13	CASSRATNEKLFF	TGCGCCAGCAGCAGGGCAACTAATGAAAAACTGTTTTTT
once	TRBJ2-2	NA	TRBV13	16	CASSLAGGRHTGELFF	TGTGCCAGCAGCTTAGCCGGGGGACGTCACACCGGGGAGCTGTTTTTT
few	TRBJ2-5	NA	TRBV30	14	CAWSHSGGKETQYF	TGTGCCTGGAGTCATAGTGGAGGGAAAGAGACCCAGTACTTC
NA	TRBJ1-5	NA	TRBV7-9	15	CASSPVEGGNQPQHF	TGTGCCAGCAGCCCTGTCGAGGGTGGTAATCAGCCCCAGCATTTT
NA	TRBJ2-7	TRBD2	TRBV5-5	16	CASSARVAGGPYEQYF	TGTGCCAGCAGCGCCCGGGTAGCGGGGGGTCCCTACGAGCAGTACTTC
NA	TRBJ2-7	NA	TRBV6-1	14	CASTHYVPSYEQYF	TGTGCCAGCACTCATTATGTACCCTCCTACGAGCAGTACTTC
NA	TRBJ2-4	NA	TRBV30	15	CAWNPRGGAKNIQYF	TGTGCCTGGAACCCAAGGGGGGGAGCCAAAAACATTCAGTACTTC
NA	TRBJ1-1	NA	TRBV6-5	14	CASIHGGGGTEAFF	TGTGCCAGCATCCACGGCGGGGGGGGCACTGAAGCTTTCTTT
NA	TRBJ2-5	TRBD2	TRBV4-3	18	CASSQDLGGGLLGETQYF	TGCGCCAGCAGCCAAGATCTTGGCGGGGGATTACTAGGGGAGACCCAGTACTTC
few	TRBJ1-3	NA	TRBV19	16	CASSIGRQSSGNTIYF	TGTGCCAGTAGTATAGGAAGACAGAGCTCTGGAAACACCATATATTTT
NA	TRBJ1-4	NA	TRBV4-2	15	CASSQDVGTNEKLFF	TGTGCCAGCAGCCAAGATGTGGGGACTAATGAAAAACTGTTTTTT
once	TRBJ1-1	NA	TRBV18	12	CASSPYSTEAFF	TGTGCCAGCTCACCATACAGCACTGAAGCTTTCTTT
NA	TRBJ2-7	NA	TRBV7-9	14	CASSQDHKSYEQYF	TGTGCCAGCAGCCAGGATCACAAATCCTACGAGCAGTACTTC
NA	TRBJ2-1	NA	TRBV6-6	14	CASSRTQSYNEQFF	TGTGCCAGCAGCAGGACCCAGTCCTACAATGAGCAGTTCTTC
NA	TRBJ1-2	NA	TRBV19	14	CASSRDSSNYGYTF	TGTGCCAGTAGCCGAGACAGTTCTAACTATGGCTACACCTTC
NA	TRBJ2-7	TRBD1	TRBV6-1	14	CATLNRGGSYEQYF	TGTGCCACTTTAAACAGGGGCGGCTCCTACGAGCAGTACTTC
NA	TRBJ2-1	TRBD2	TRBV4-1	18	CASSQLSGTSGGAHEQFF	TGCGCCAGCAGCCAGTTATCCGGGACTAGCGGGGGGGCCCATGAGCAGTTCTTC
NA	TRBJ2-6	NA	TRBV9	15	CASSVAGPGANVLTF	TGTGCCAGCAGCGTAGCAGGGCCCGGGGCCAACGTCCTGACTTTC
NA	TRBJ2-3	NA	TRBV28	14	CASSRRGQPLGQYF	TGTGCCAGCAGCCGGAGGGGGCAACCGCTTGGGCAGTATTTT
NA	TRBJ2-7	NA	TRBV2	14	CASSGWDGDYEQYF	TGTGCCAGCAGTGGTTGGGACGGAGACTACGAGCAGTACTTC
once	TRBJ2-3	NA	TRBV7-2	17	CASSLGAGAPGTDTQYF	TGTGCCAGCAGCCTAGGGGCGGGGGCCCCCGGCACAGATACGCAGTATTTT